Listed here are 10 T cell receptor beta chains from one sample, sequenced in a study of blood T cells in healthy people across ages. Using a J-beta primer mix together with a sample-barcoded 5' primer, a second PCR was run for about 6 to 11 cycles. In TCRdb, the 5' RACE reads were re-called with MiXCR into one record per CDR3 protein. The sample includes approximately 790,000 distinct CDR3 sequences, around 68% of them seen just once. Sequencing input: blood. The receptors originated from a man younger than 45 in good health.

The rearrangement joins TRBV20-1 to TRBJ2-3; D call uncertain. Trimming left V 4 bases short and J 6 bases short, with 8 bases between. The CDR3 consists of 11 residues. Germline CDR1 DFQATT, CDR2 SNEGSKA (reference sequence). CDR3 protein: CSATHGDTQYF. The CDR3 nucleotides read TGCAGTGCTACCCATGGGGATACGCAGTATTTT.

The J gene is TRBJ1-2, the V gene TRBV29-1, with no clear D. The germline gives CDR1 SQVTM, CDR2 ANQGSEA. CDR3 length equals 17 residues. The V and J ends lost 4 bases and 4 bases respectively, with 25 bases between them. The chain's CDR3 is CSVGRQRRGEGSYGYTF. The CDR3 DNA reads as TGCAGCGTTGGACGGCAGAGAAGAGGTGAAGGATCCTATGGCTACACCTTC.

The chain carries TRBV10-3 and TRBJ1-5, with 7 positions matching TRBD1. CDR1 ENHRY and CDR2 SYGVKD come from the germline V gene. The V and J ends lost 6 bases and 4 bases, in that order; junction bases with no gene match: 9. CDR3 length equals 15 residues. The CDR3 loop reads CAIRQGLEGNQPQHF. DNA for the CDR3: TGTGCCATCAGACAGGGGCTTGAGGGAAATCAGCCCCAGCATTTT.

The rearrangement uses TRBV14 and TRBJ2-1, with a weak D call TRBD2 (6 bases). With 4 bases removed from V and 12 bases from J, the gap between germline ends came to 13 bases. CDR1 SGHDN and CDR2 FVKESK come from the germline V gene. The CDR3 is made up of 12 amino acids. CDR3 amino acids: CASSPGGIGQFF. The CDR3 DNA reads TGTGCCAGCAGCCCCGGGGGAATAGGGCAGTTCTTC.

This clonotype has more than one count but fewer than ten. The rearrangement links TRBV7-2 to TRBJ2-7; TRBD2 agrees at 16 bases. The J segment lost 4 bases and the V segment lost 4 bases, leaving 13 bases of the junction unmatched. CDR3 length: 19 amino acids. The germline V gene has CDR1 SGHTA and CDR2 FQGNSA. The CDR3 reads CASSSPFGTSGGAVYEQYF. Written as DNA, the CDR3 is TGTGCCAGCAGCTCTCCATTCGGGACTAGCGGGGGGGCTGTATACGAGCAGTACTTC.

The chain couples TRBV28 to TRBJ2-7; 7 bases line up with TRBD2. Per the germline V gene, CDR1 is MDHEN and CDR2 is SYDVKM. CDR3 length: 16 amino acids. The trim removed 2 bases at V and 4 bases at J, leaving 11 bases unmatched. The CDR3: CASSLGAGELLYEQYF. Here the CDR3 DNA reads TGTGCCAGCAGTTTAGGTGCGGGGGAGCTCCTATACGAGCAGTACTTC.

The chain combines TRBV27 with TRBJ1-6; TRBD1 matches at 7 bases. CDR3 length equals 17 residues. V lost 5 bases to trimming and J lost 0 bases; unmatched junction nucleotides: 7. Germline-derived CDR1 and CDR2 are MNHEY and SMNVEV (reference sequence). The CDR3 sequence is CASSPRQGFSYNSPLHF. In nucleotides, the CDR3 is TGTGCCAGCAGTCCCAGACAGGGTTTCTCCTATAATTCACCCCTCCACTTT.

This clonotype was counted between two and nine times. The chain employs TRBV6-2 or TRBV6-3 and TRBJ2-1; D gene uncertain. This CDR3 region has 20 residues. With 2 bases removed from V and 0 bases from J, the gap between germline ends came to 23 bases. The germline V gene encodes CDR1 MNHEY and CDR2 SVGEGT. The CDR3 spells CASSYRRREVIMSSYNEQFF. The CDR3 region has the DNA TGTGCCAGCAGTTACCGTAGGCGAGAGGTGATTATGAGCTCCTACAATGAGCAGTTCTTC.

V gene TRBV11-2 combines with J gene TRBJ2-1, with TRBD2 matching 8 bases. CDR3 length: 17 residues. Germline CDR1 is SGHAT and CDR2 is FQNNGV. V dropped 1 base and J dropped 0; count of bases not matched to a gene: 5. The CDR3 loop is CASSLVASGYSYNEQFF. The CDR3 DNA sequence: TGTGCCAGCAGCTTAGTGGCTAGCGGGTACTCCTACAATGAGCAGTTCTTC.

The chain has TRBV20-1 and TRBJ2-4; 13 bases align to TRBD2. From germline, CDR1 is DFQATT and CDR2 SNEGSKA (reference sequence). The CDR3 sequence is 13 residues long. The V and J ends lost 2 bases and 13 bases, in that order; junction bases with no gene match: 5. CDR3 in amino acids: CSARQGLAGPQYF. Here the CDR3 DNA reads TGCAGTGCTAGACAGGGACTAGCGGGGCCCCAGTACTTC.